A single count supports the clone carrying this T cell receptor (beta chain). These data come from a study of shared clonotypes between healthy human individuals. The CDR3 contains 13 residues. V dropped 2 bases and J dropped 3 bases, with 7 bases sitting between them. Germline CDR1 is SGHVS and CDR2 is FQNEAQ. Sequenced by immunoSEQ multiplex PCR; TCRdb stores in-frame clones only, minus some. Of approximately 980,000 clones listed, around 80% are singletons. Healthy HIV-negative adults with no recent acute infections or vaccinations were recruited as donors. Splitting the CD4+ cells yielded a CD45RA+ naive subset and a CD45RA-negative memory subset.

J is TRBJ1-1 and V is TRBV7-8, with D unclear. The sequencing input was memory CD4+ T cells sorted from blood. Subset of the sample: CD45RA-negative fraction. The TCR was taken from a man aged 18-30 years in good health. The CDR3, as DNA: TGTGCCAGCAGCTTAAGTCGGGACACTGAAGCTTTCTTT. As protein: CASSLSRDTEAFF.